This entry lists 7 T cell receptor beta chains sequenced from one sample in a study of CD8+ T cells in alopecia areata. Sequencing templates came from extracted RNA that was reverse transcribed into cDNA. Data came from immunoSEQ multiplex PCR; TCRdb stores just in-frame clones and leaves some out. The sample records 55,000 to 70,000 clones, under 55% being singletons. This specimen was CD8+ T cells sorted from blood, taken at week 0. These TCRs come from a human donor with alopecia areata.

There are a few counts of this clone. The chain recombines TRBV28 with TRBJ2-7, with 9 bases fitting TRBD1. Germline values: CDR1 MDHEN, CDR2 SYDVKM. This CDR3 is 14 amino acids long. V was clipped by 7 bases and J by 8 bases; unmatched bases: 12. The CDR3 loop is CASKMDRGNSKQYF. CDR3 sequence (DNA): TGTGCCAGCAAGATGGACAGGGGAAATTCAAAGCAGTACTTC.

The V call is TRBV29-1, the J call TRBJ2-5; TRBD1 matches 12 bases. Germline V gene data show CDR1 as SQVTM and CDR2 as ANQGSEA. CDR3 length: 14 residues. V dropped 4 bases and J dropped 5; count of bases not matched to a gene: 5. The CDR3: CSVGGTGGLETQYF. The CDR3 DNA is TGCAGCGTTGGTGGGACAGGGGGCCTCGAGACCCAGTACTTC.

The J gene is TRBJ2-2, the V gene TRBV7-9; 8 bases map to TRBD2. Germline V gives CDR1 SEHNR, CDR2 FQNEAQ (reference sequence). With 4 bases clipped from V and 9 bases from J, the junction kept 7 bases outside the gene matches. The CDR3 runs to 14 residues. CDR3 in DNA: TGTGCCAGCAGCTCTGGACTAGCTGGCCGGGAGCTGTTTTTT. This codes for CASSSGLAGRELFF.

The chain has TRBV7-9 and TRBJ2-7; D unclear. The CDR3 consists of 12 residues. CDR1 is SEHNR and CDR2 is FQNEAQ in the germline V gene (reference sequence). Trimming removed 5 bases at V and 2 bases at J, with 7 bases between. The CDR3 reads CASSGGAYEQYF. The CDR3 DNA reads TGTGCCAGCAGCGGCGGAGCCTACGAGCAGTACTTC.

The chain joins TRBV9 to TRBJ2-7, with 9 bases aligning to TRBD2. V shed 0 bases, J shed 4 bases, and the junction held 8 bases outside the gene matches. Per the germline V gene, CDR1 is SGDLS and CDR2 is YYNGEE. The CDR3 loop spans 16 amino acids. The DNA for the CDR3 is TGTGCCAGCAGCGTAGGGTCTAGCGGGGAACTATACGAGCAGTACTTC. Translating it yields CASSVGSSGELYEQYF.

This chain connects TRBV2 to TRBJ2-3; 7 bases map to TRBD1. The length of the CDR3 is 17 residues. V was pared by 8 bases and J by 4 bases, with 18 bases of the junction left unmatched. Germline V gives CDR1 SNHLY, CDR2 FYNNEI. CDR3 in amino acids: CASPHSIDRDPSDTQYF. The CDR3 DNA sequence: TGTGCCAGCCCCCACTCGATCGACAGGGACCCCTCAGATACGCAGTATTTT. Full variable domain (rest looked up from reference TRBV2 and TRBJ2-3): EPEVTQTPSHQVTQMGQEVILRCVPISNHLYFYWYRQILGQKVEFLVSFYNNEISEKSEIFDDQFSVERPDGSNFTLKIRSTKLEDSAMYFCASPHSIDRDPSDTQYFGPGTRLTVL.

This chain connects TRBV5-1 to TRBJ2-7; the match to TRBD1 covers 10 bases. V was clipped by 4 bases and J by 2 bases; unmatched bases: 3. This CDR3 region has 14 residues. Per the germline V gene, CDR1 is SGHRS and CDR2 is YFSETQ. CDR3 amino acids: CASSPGTGAYEQYF. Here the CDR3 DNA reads TGCGCCAGCAGCCCCGGGACAGGGGCCTACGAGCAGTACTTC.